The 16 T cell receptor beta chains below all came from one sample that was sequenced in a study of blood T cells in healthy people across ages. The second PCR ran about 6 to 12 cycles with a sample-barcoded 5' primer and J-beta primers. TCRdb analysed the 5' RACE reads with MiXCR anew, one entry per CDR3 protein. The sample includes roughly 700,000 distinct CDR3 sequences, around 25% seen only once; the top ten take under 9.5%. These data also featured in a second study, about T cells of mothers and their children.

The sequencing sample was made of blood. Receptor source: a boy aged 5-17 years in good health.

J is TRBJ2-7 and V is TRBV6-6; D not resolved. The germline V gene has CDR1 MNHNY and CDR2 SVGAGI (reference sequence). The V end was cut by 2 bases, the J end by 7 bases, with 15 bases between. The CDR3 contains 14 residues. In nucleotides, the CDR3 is TGTGCCAGCAGTTACGGGATCGGCAGCGTTGAGCAGTACTTC. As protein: CASSYGIGSVEQYF.

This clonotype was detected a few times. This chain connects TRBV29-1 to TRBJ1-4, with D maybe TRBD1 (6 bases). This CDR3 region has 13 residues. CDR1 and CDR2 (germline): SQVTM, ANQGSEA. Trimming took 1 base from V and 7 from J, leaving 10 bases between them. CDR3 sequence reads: CSVEGGTSEKLFF. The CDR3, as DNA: TGCAGCGTTGAAGGAGGGACAAGTGAAAAACTGTTTTTT.

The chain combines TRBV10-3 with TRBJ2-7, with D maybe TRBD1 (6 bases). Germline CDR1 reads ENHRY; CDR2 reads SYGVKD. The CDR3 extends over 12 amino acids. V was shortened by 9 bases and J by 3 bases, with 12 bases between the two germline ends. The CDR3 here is CAMGTRGYEQYF. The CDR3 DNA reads TGTGCCATGGGGACAAGGGGCTACGAGCAGTACTTC.

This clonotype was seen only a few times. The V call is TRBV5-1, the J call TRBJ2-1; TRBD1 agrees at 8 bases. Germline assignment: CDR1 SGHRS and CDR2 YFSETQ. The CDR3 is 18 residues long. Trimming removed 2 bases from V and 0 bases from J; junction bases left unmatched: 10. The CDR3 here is CASSLGYTGQGSYNEQFF. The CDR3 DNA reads TGCGCCAGCAGCTTAGGGTACACCGGACAGGGCTCCTACAATGAGCAGTTCTTC.

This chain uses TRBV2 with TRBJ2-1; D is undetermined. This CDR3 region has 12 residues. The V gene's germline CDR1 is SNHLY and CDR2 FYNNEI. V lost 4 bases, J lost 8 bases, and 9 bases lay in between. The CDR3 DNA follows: TGTGCCAGCAGTGTTCTGGGTTATGAGCAGTTCTTC. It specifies CASSVLGYEQFF. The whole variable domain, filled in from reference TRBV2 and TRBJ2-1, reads EPEVTQTPSHQVTQMGQEVILRCVPISNHLYFYWYRQILGQKVEFLVSFYNNEISEKSEIFDDQFSVERPDGSNFTLKIRSTKLEDSAMYFCASSVLGYEQFFGPGTRLTVL.

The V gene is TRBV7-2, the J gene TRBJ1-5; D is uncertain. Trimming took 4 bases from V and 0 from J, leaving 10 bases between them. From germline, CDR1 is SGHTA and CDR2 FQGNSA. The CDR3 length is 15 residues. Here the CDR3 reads CASSSDGNSNQPQHF. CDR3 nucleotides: TGTGCCAGCAGCTCGGACGGTAATAGCAATCAGCCCCAGCATTTT.

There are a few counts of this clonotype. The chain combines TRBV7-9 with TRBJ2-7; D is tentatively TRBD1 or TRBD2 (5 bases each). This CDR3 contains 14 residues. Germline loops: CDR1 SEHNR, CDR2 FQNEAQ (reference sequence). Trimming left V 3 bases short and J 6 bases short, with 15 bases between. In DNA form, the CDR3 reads TGTGCCAGCAGCTTCTGGCAGGGCCGGGGCGAGCAGTACTTC. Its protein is CASSFWQGRGEQYF.

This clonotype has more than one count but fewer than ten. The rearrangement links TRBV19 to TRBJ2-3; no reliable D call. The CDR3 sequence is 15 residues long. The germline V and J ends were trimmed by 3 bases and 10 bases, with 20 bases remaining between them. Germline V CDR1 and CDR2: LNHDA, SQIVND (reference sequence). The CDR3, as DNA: TGTGCCAGTAGTATGGCAGAGCACCCCGGATCCCCGCAGTATTTT. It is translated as CASSMAEHPGSPQYF.

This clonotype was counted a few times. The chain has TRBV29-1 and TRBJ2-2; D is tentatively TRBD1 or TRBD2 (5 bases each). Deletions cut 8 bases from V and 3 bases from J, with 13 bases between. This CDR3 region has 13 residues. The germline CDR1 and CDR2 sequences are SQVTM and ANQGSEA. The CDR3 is CSLRRGDTGELFF. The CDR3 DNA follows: TGCAGCCTCCGCCGAGGGGACACCGGGGAGCTGTTTTTT.

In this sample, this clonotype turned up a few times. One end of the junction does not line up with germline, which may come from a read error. CDR3 in amino acids: CASSLSEVGELFF. The CDR3 nucleotides read TGTGCTAGCAGCTTATCTGAGGTCGGGGAGCTGTTTTTT. This chain connects TRBV7-7 to TRBJ2-2, with D uncertain. This CDR3 region has 13 residues. Per the germline V gene, CDR1 is SSHAT and CDR2 is FNYEAQ (reference sequence). Full variable domain (missing parts from reference TRBV7-7 and TRBJ2-2): GAGVSQSPRYKVTKRGQDVTLRCDPISSHATLYWYQQALGQGPEFLTYFNYEAQPDKSGLPSDRFSAERPEGSISTLTIQRTEQRDSAMYRCASSLSEVGELFFGEGSRLTVL.

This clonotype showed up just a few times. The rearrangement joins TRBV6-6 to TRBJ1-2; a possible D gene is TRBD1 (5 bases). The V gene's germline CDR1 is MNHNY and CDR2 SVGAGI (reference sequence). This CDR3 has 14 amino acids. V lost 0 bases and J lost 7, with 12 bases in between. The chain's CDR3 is CASSYSAGTRGYTF. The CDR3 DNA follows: TGTGCCAGCAGTTACTCTGCGGGGACTCGTGGCTACACCTTC.

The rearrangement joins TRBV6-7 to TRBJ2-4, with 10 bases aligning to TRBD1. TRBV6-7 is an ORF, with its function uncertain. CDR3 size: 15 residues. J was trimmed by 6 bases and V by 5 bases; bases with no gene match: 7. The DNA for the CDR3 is TGTGCCAGCAGTAGGGACAGGGGACGAAGAAACATTCAGTACTTC. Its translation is CASSRDRGRRNIQYF.

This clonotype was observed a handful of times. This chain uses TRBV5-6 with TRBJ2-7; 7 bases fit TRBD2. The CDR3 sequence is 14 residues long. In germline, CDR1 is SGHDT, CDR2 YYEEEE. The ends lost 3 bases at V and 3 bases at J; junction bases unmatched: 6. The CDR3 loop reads CASSSGLKLYEQYF. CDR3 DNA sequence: TGTGCCAGCAGCTCGGGACTAAAGCTCTACGAGCAGTACTTC.

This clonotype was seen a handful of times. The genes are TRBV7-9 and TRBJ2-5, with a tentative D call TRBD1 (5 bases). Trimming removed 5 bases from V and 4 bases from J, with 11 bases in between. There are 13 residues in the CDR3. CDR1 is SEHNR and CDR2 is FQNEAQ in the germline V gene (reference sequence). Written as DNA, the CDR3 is TGTGCCAGCAGCACCACAGGACGAGAGACCCAGTACTTC. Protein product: CASSTTGRETQYF.

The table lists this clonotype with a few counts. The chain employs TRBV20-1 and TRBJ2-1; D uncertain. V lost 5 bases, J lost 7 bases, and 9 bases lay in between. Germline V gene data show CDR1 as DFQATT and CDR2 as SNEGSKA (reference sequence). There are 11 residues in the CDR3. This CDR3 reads CSAYEVNEQFF. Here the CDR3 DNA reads TGCAGTGCTTATGAGGTGAATGAGCAGTTCTTC.

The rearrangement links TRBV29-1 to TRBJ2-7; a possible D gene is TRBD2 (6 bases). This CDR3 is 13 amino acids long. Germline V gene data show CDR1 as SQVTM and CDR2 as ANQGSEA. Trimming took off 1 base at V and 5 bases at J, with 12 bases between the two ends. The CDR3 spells CSVEALEGDEQYF. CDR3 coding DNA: TGCAGCGTTGAAGCGTTGGAGGGCGACGAGCAGTACTTC.